A single sample is the source of the 25 T cell receptor beta chains below, sequenced in a study of blood T cell repertoires in COVID-19. Profiled with immunoSEQ multiplex PCR; TCRdb holds only in-frame clones, not every one. The sample shows 300,000 to 350,000 clones, around nine tenths of them seen only once. The sequenced sample consisted of peripheral blood. These receptors were obtained from a woman in her sixties or seventies with COVID-19, enrolled during active disease.

The rearrangement uses TRBV7-2 and TRBJ2-7, with a possible D match to TRBD2 (5 bases). Germline V lookup: CDR1 SGHTA, CDR2 FQGNSA. Trimming cost V 4 bases and J 5 bases, with 18 bases left between them. The CDR3 consists of 15 residues. This chain's CDR3 is CASSSSSIPGDEQYF. DNA of the CDR3: TGTGCCAGCAGCTCCTCGAGCATCCCCGGGGACGAGCAGTACTTC.

V gene TRBV6-5 combines with J gene TRBJ2-1; TRBD1 agrees at 10 bases. The ends lost 4 bases at V and 8 bases at J; junction bases unmatched: 8. The CDR3 has 15 amino acids. The V gene's germline CDR1 is MNHEY and CDR2 SVGAGI. CDR3: CASSSTGTGEDEQFF. CDR3 nucleotides: TGTGCCAGCAGTTCCACCGGGACAGGGGAAGATGAGCAGTTCTTC.

The V call is TRBV9, the J call TRBJ2-7; D is perhaps TRBD1 (5 bases). With 0 bases removed from V and 7 bases from J, the gap between germline ends came to 17 bases. Germline CDR1 is SGDLS and CDR2 is YYNGEE. The CDR3 runs 15 residues. CDR3 in amino acids: CASSVAGSVAGEQYF. For the CDR3, the DNA is TGTGCCAGCAGCGTAGCAGGGTCAGTTGCTGGGGAGCAGTACTTC.

The chain uses TRBV9 and TRBJ1-6; D might be TRBD1 (5 bases). V lost 7 bases and J 5 bases, leaving 10 bases between the germline ends. The CDR3 length is 13 residues. The germline V gene has CDR1 SGDLS and CDR2 YYNGEE. For the CDR3, the DNA is TGTGCCAGCTCCGCAGGGCATAATTCACCCCTCCACTTT. Its protein is CASSAGHNSPLHF.

This chain joins TRBV12-1 and TRBJ1-2; the D segment call TRBD1 is taken from the table without a DNA check. TRBV12-1 corresponds to a pseudogene. This CDR3 region has 17 residues. CDR3 loop: CASSFNSGQGKMDGYTF. The CDR3 bases are TGTGCCAGCAGCTTTAATAGTGGGCAGGGTAAAATGGACGGCTACACCTTC.

The chain has TRBV7-2 and TRBJ1-6; possibly TRBD1 for D (6 bases). The V and J ends lost 3 bases and 7 bases respectively, with 16 bases between them. Germline-derived CDR1 and CDR2 are SGHTA and FQGNSA. This CDR3 spans 16 amino acids. CDR3 DNA sequence: TGTGCCAGCAGCTTCGACCTTAGGGGGTCCAATTCACCCCTCCACTTT. Protein: CASSFDLRGSNSPLHF.

V and J are TRBV28 and TRBJ1-1; 8 bases match TRBD1. There are 14 residues in the CDR3. J lost 4 bases, V lost 5 bases, and 6 bases had no gene match. The V gene's germline CDR1 is MDHEN and CDR2 SYDVKM. The CDR3 region is CASSPGGQGTEAFF. DNA of the CDR3: TGTGCCAGCAGTCCAGGGGGCCAGGGCACTGAAGCTTTCTTT.

The chain carries TRBV11-2 and TRBJ2-3, with 10 bases lining up with TRBD2. V was clipped by 5 bases and J by 3 bases; unmatched bases: 14. CDR1 and CDR2 from the germline V gene are SGHAT and FQNNGV. This CDR3 spans 18 amino acids. In DNA form, the CDR3 reads TGTGCCAGCAGCCCGACCGAGCGGGGGGGCGTTAGGACAGATACGCAGTATTTT. Translating gives CASSPTERGGVRTDTQYF.

The chain joins TRBV20-1 to TRBJ2-7; D ambiguous. V was cut by 3 bases and J by 6 bases, with 9 bases left in between. Looked up from germline, CDR1 is DFQATT and CDR2 is SNEGSKA (reference sequence). CDR3 length: 11 residues. CDR3: CSASSGREQYF. The CDR3 DNA reads TGCAGTGCTAGTTCGGGTCGCGAGCAGTACTTC.

V is TRBV27 and J is TRBJ2-2; no reliable D call. The CDR3 has 14 residues. CDR1 MNHEY and CDR2 SMNVEV come from the germline V gene (reference sequence). The V and J ends lost 2 bases and 4 bases respectively, with 8 bases between them. CDR3 loop: CASSLAELTGELFF. The CDR3 DNA follows: TGTGCCAGCAGTTTAGCGGAGCTCACCGGGGAGCTGTTTTTT.

Here the CDR3 reads CASSPAFTDTQYF. The DNA for the CDR3 is TGTGCCAGCTCACCGGCCTTCACAGATACGCAGTATTTT. The rearrangement uses TRBV18 and TRBJ2-3; D is undetermined. The CDR3 spans 13 residues. CDR1 is KGHSH and CDR2 is LQKENI in the germline V gene. Trimming took 3 bases from V and 2 from J, leaving 6 bases between them.

The chain employs TRBV13 and TRBJ1-1, with unresolved D. The CDR3 loop spans 14 amino acids. CDR1 is PRHDT and CDR2 is FYEKMQ in the germline V gene (reference sequence). V dropped 7 bases and J dropped 1 base, with 13 bases sitting between them. CDR3 bases: TGTGCCAGCACAGGTGTCACGAGGAACACTGAAGCTTTCTTT. Encoded protein: CASTGVTRNTEAFF.

The chain has TRBV5-1 and TRBJ1-1, with 8 bases lining up with TRBD1. V trimming: 4 bases; J trimming: 5 bases; junction bases outside the gene matches: 7. CDR1 is SGHRS and CDR2 is YFSETQ in the germline V gene. The CDR3 runs to 14 residues. CDR3 residues: CASSQQGGGTEAFF. The CDR3 DNA is TGCGCCAGCAGCCAACAGGGGGGAGGAACTGAAGCTTTCTTT.

The CDR3: CASRPLNAGLRYEQYF. The CDR3 DNA is TGTGCCAGCAGGCCCCTAAACGCTGGGCTACGCTACGAGCAGTACTTC. The V call is TRBV11-2, the J call TRBJ2-7, with unresolved D. The length of the CDR3 is 16 residues. CDR1 SGHAT and CDR2 FQNNGV come from the germline V gene. Trimming removed 6 bases at V and 3 bases at J, with 21 bases between.

This rearrangement joins TRBV27 to TRBJ2-2; 7 bases align to TRBD1. Germline V gene data show CDR1 as MNHEY and CDR2 as SMNVEV (reference sequence). The V gene end was trimmed by 5 bases and the J gene end by 0 bases; junction bases not matched to a gene: 6. CDR3 length: 16 residues. Written as DNA, the CDR3 is TGTGCCAGCAGTCTAGGACAGGTCTCGAACACCGGGGAGCTGTTTTTT. Translated, it gives CASSLGQVSNTGELFF.

The J gene is TRBJ1-3, the V gene TRBV19, with D tentatively TRBD1 (6 bases). V shed 6 bases and J shed 2 bases, with 11 bases lying between them. The germline V gene encodes CDR1 LNHDA and CDR2 SQIVND (reference sequence). This CDR3 has 14 amino acids. The CDR3 DNA is TGTGCCAGTAGCCCTACAGGGACTGGAAACACCATATATTTT. Its translation: CASSPTGTGNTIYF. Using reference TRBV19 and TRBJ1-3 for the parts outside the CDR3, the full variable domain is DGGITQSPKYLFRKEGQNVTLSCEQNLNHDAMYWYRQDPGQGLRLIYYSQIVNDFQKGDIAEGYSVSREKKESFPLTVTSAQKNPTAFYLCASSPTGTGNTIYFGEGSWLTVV.

The chain links TRBV9 to TRBJ2-1, with TRBD2 as a possible D gene (7 bases). The CDR3 consists of 15 residues. V lost 6 bases and J 7 bases, leaving 20 bases between the germline ends. The V gene's germline CDR1 is SGDLS and CDR2 YYNGEE. The CDR3 DNA reads as TGTGCCAGCAACCCTGGGGGAGGGGGTTGGAATGAGCAGTTCTTC. This encodes CASNPGGGGWNEQFF.

The CDR3 DNA follows: TGTGCCAGCAGCGTAGTGGACAGGGGGAACACTGAAGCTTTCTTT. Translation gives CASSVVDRGNTEAFF. V usage is TRBV9 and J usage is TRBJ1-1; 9 bases are shared with TRBD1. This CDR3 comprises 15 residues. Germline V lookup: CDR1 SGDLS, CDR2 YYNGEE. Unmatched junction bases numbered 1, after V lost 0 bases and J lost 1 base.

This clone was detected a few times. The V gene is TRBV7-2, the J gene TRBJ1-5; TRBD1 matches 7 bases. The CDR3 sequence is 13 residues long. V lost 5 bases, J lost 5 bases, and 3 bases stayed unmatched. The germline gives CDR1 SGHTA, CDR2 FQGNSA. CDR3 coding DNA: TGTGCCAGCAGCCCAGACAGGGATCAGCCCCAGCATTTT. Encoded protein: CASSPDRDQPQHF.

The genes are TRBV5-4 and TRBJ2-3; 9 nucleotides align to TRBD2. This CDR3 region has 16 residues. V trimming: 4 bases; J trimming: 6 bases; junction bases outside the gene matches: 12. The germline V gene has CDR1 SGHNT and CDR2 YYREEE (reference sequence). The CDR3 nucleotides are TGTGCCAGCAGCCCTGGAGGGGAGCGGGGGGTTGATACGCAGTATTTT. It is translated as CASSPGGERGVDTQYF.

The chain carries TRBV6-4 and TRBJ1-5; 10 positions agree with TRBD1. This CDR3 is 16 amino acids long. With V trimmed by 2 bases and J by 0 bases, 1 base remained unmatched. Looked up from germline, CDR1 is MRHNA and CDR2 is SNTAGT. The CDR3 DNA sequence: TGTGCCAGCAGTGACGGGACAGGGGTTAGCAATCAGCCCCAGCATTTT. Translated, it gives CASSDGTGVSNQPQHF.

V gene TRBV6-1 combines with J gene TRBJ1-4, with D unclear. V was trimmed by 3 bases and J by 10 bases, leaving 12 bases between them. The CDR3 runs to 13 residues. Germline-derived CDR1 and CDR2 are MNHNS and SASEGT. CDR3 protein: CASSERPSGKLFF. CDR3 in DNA: TGTGCCAGCAGTGAGCGACCCAGCGGAAAACTGTTTTTT.

This chain uses TRBV24-1 with TRBJ2-7; 8 nucleotides agree with TRBD1. J lost 5 bases, V lost 3 bases, and 5 bases had no gene match. The CDR3 runs to 14 residues. Germline CDR1 reads KGHDR; CDR2 reads SFDVKD. The CDR3 DNA follows: TGTGCCACCAGTGATCCCAGGGGGCTCAACGAGCAGTACTTC. Its protein is CATSDPRGLNEQYF.

V gene TRBV4-1 combines with J gene TRBJ2-3; 11 bases match TRBD2. The CDR3 covers 16 residues. Trimming removed 5 bases from V and 5 bases from J; junction bases left unmatched: 9. Germline assignment: CDR1 MGHRA and CDR2 YSYEKL. The CDR3 DNA is TGCGCCAGCAGCAACCGGGGACTAGCGGAGGGAGATACGCAGTATTTT. This codes for CASSNRGLAEGDTQYF.

This clone showed up just once. The chain joins TRBV12-3 or TRBV12-4 to TRBJ1-5; D is undetermined. CDR3 length equals 12 residues. The V and J ends lost 2 bases and 9 bases respectively, with 8 bases between them. The CDR3 is CASSLIARPQHF. As DNA, the CDR3 is TGTGCCAGCAGTTTAATAGCACGGCCCCAGCATTTT.